Listed here is a single TCR beta chain. These data come from a study of blood T cell repertoires in COVID-19. The CDR3 sequence is 15 residues long. The germline CDR1 and CDR2 sequences are KGHDR and SFDVKD. The V segment lost 4 bases and the J segment 8 bases; nucleotides outside the gene matches: 8. Per the original methods: Estimates of nucleated cell counts were drawn from the amplification of reference gene primers. The method was immunoSEQ multiplex PCR; TCRdb's version includes in-frame clones alone and lacks a portion of them. That table supplies the V and J calls and clone size; D and trimming were determined from the DNA. The table includes 300,000 to 450,000 clones, about 90% detected once.

Sequenced material: PBMCs or T cells enriched from blood (not recorded which). This receptor was obtained from a woman aged 25 to 39 who had recovered from COVID-19. This rearrangement joins TRBV24-1 to TRBJ1-2; 11 nucleotides match TRBD1. The CDR3 is CATSDRGTGGEGYTF. The CDR3 DNA reads as TGTGCCACCAGTGACCGAGGGACAGGGGGAGAAGGCTACACCTTC.